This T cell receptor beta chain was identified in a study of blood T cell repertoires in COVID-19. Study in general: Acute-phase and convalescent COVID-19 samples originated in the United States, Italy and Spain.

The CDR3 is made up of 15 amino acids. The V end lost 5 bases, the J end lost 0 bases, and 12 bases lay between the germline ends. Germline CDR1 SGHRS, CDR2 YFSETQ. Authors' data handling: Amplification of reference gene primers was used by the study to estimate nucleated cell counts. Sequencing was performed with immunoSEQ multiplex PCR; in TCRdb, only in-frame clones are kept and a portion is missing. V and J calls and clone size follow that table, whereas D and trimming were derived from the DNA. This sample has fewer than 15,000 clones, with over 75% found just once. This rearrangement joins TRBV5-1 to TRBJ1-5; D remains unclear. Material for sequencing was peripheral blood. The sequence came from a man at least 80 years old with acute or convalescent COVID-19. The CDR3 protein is CASRPTLNSNQPQHF. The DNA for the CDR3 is TGCGCCAGCAGGCCAACTTTAAATAGCAATCAGCCCCAGCATTTT.